The clone carrying this T cell receptor (beta chain) has just one count. This CDR3 has 13 amino acids. V lost 0 bases, J lost 9 bases, and 12 bases lay in between. CDR1 is KGHSH, CDR2 LQKENI, per germline. The sample is drawn from a study of shared clonotypes between healthy human individuals. Assay used: immunoSEQ multiplex PCR; TCRdb lists only in-frame clones, some missing. The sample lists over a million clones, roughly 96% occurring once. The chain has TRBV18 and TRBJ2-7; D gene unclear. This sequence originates from a man between 25 and 39 years old in good health. Sequencing was performed on naive CD4+ T cells sorted from blood. Subset meaning: CD45RA+ positively selected. The CDR3 sequence is CASSPPSSPMQYF. CDR3 nucleotide sequence: TGTGCCAGCTCACCACCCTCTTCGCCCATGCAGTACTTC.